One and the same sample provided the 27 T cell receptor beta chains below, sequenced in a study of shared clonotypes between healthy human individuals. Profiling relied on immunoSEQ multiplex PCR, and the TCRdb table lists in-frame clones only, not all of them. The table includes just over 2,000,000 clones, about 94% detected once. Naive CD8 cells were CD45RO-negative, positively selected for CCR7, excluding terminally differentiated effector memory CD45RA+ cells. Sequences were obtained from naive CD8+ T cells sorted from blood. The receptors stem from a man younger than 35 in good health.

The rearrangement links TRBV7-9 to TRBJ2-7; 9 bases agree with TRBD1. The CDR3 extends over 18 amino acids. Germline-derived CDR1 and CDR2 are SEHNR and FQNEAQ (reference sequence). V trimming: 0 bases; J trimming: 2 bases; junction bases outside the gene matches: 11. CDR3 nucleotides: TGTGCCAGCAGCTTAGCGGGGGGACAGGGAGTGGAGGCCTACGAGCAGTACTTC. Translating gives CASSLAGGQGVEAYEQYF.

The chain couples TRBV6-5 to TRBJ1-4; possibly TRBD1 for D (5 bases). Trimming pared 7 bases from V and 8 bases from J, leaving 11 bases between. Germline CDR1 is MNHEY and CDR2 is SVGAGI. The length of the CDR3 is 12 residues. CDR3 sequence: CASKGVGEKLFF. The CDR3 DNA sequence: TGTGCCAGCAAAGGGGTGGGGGAAAAACTGTTTTTT.

J is TRBJ1-3 and V is TRBV7-9; unclear D gene. The germline V and J ends were trimmed by 4 bases and 4 bases, with 14 bases remaining between them. The CDR3 runs to 15 residues. The V gene's germline CDR1 is SEHNR and CDR2 FQNEAQ (reference sequence). The CDR3 protein is CASSSPYGLGNTIYF. CDR3 DNA: TGTGCCAGCAGCTCCCCCTACGGGCTGGGAAACACCATATATTTT.

The genes are TRBV15 and TRBJ1-1, with 7 bases that match TRBD1. Germline CDR1 LNHNV, CDR2 YYDKDF (reference sequence). This CDR3 region has 15 residues. With 1 base clipped from V and 1 base from J, the junction kept 3 bases outside the gene matches. This CDR3 is CATSRVGQANTEAFF. The CDR3 DNA sequence: TGTGCCACCAGCAGAGTTGGACAGGCGAACACTGAAGCTTTCTTT.

The rearrangement uses TRBV7-6 and TRBJ1-1; D gene ambiguous. V lost 4 bases and J lost 5, with 14 bases in between. Germline CDR1 SGHVS, CDR2 FNYEAQ. The CDR3 length is 14 residues. The CDR3 is CASSSAGRETEAFF. For the CDR3, the DNA is TGTGCCAGCAGCTCAGCCGGGAGGGAGACTGAAGCTTTCTTT. Full variable domain (missing parts from reference TRBV7-6 and TRBJ1-1): GAGVSQSPRYKVTKRGQDVALRCDPISGHVSLYWYRQALGQGPEFLTYFNYEAQQDKSGLPNDRFSAERPEGSISTLTIQRTEQRDSAMYRCASSSAGRETEAFFGQGTRLTVV.

The chain combines TRBV7-8 with TRBJ2-5, with unresolved D. V shed 0 bases and J shed 5 bases, with 7 bases lying between them. The CDR3 totals 13 residues. Germline V CDR1 and CDR2: SGHVS, FQNEAQ. The CDR3 nucleotides are TGTGCCAGCAGCTTAGCTTTCAGGGAGACCCAGTACTTC. It specifies CASSLAFRETQYF. The variable domain in full, completed from reference TRBV7-8 and TRBJ2-5, reads GAGVSQSPRYKVAKRGQDVALRCDPISGHVSLFWYQQALGQGPEFLTYFQNEAQLDKSGLPSDRFFAERPEGSVSTLKIQRTQQEDSAVYLCASSLAFRETQYFGPGTRLLVL.

The chain recombines TRBV29-1 with TRBJ2-3; D gene uncertain. The germline V and J ends were trimmed by 6 bases and 0 bases, with 13 bases remaining between them. The CDR3 contains 14 residues. CDR1 SQVTM and CDR2 ANQGSEA come from the germline V gene. CDR3 residues: CSVLTQTSTDTQYF. CDR3 nucleotides: TGCAGCGTCCTGACACAAACTAGCACAGATACGCAGTATTTT.

This clone occurred a few times. Other DNA sequences of this sample code for an identical CDR3. The chain combines TRBV6-5 with TRBJ2-5; D is unclear. Per the germline V gene, CDR1 is MNHEY and CDR2 is SVGAGI. The CDR3 has 11 residues. The germline V and J ends were trimmed by 4 bases and 5 bases, with 5 bases remaining between them. CDR3 sequence reads: CASSFGETQYF. The CDR3 DNA reads TGTGCCAGCAGTTTTGGGGAGACCCAGTACTTC.

The chain combines TRBV19 with TRBJ2-1, with a possible D match to TRBD2 (6 bases). This CDR3 contains 16 residues. The germline V gene encodes CDR1 LNHDA and CDR2 SQIVND (reference sequence). Trimming took 5 bases from V and 2 from J, leaving 16 bases between them. The CDR3 DNA is TGTGCCAGTAGTTCGGGCCGGGACTTGGCCTACAATGAGCAGTTCTTC. Translation gives CASSSGRDLAYNEQFF.

As regards this clone: This same CDR3 is encoded by further DNA sequences in the sample. The rearrangement joins TRBV4-1 to TRBJ2-7, with 11 bases fitting TRBD2. CDR3 length: 15 amino acids. With V trimmed by 1 base and J by 3 bases, 2 bases remained unmatched. Per the germline V gene, CDR1 is MGHRA and CDR2 is YSYEKL. The CDR3 region is CASSQALAGGYEQYF. The DNA for the CDR3 is TGCGCCAGCAGCCAAGCCCTAGCGGGAGGCTACGAGCAGTACTTC.

This chain connects TRBV4-1 to TRBJ2-1; D gene unclear. The CDR3 extends over 14 amino acids. V lost 0 bases and J 2 bases, leaving 5 bases between the germline ends. Germline lookup yields CDR1 MGHRA and CDR2 YSYEKL. CDR3 DNA: TGCGCCAGCAGCCAAGATGACACCTACAATGAGCAGTTCTTC. Protein: CASSQDDTYNEQFF.

The chain links TRBV11-2 to TRBJ1-1; 7 bases are shared with TRBD1. With V trimmed by 3 bases and J by 7 bases, 5 bases remained unmatched. The CDR3 is 13 amino acids. Germline V gene data show CDR1 as SGHAT and CDR2 as FQNNGV. The CDR3 sequence is CASSFGTVLEAFF. The CDR3 region has the DNA TGTGCCAGCAGCTTCGGGACAGTCCTTGAAGCTTTCTTT.

The chain combines TRBV4-3 with TRBJ2-7; possible D gene TRBD1, 6 bases. In germline, CDR1 is LGHNA, CDR2 YSLEER. V lost 1 base to trimming and J lost 7 bases, with 11 bases between them. The CDR3 totals 13 residues. The CDR3 coding sequence is TGCGCCAGCAGCCAAGCATCAGGGGTGGAGCAGTACTTC. This gives the protein CASSQASGVEQYF.

The genes are TRBV7-9 and TRBJ1-1; D may be TRBD1 (6 bases). Germline CDR1 is SEHNR and CDR2 is FQNEAQ (reference sequence). The CDR3 runs 15 residues. Trimming removed 5 bases from V and 8 bases from J, with 21 bases in between. This chain's CDR3 is CASSPKTGPYPEAFF. The CDR3 coding sequence is TGTGCCAGCAGCCCTAAGACAGGCCCCTACCCCGAAGCTTTCTTT.

The CDR3 sequence is CASSPSVGEGIYEQYF. For the CDR3, the DNA is TGTGCCAGCAGTCCAAGCGTAGGGGAAGGGATCTACGAGCAGTACTTC. The gene calls are TRBV27 and TRBJ2-7, with D possibly TRBD1 on 5 matching bases. There are 16 residues in the CDR3. The germline CDR1 and CDR2 sequences are MNHEY and SMNVEV (reference sequence). Deletions cut 5 bases from V and 3 bases from J, with 20 bases between.

The V call is TRBV4-3, the J call TRBJ2-3; the D gene is possibly TRBD1 (5 bases). The CDR3 loop spans 16 amino acids. The V gene's germline CDR1 is LGHNA and CDR2 YSLEER. Trimming pared 0 bases from V and 3 bases from J, leaving 13 bases between. Here the CDR3 reads CASSQEAGLVTDTQYF. CDR3 nucleotides: TGCGCCAGCAGCCAAGAAGCAGGGCTGGTAACAGATACGCAGTATTTT.

The chain recombines TRBV13 with TRBJ2-3; TRBD2 is a possible D gene (5 bases). V lost 4 bases to trimming and J lost 3 bases, with 20 bases between them. CDR3 length equals 17 residues. Looked up from germline, CDR1 is PRHDT and CDR2 is FYEKMQ (reference sequence). CDR3 amino acids: CASSYRGSGSVTDTQYF. The CDR3 DNA reads as TGTGCCAGCAGCTACCGAGGTAGTGGGAGTGTAACAGATACGCAGTATTTT.

The CDR3 here is CASSLGQGVGGNEKLFF. The CDR3 nucleotides are TGTGCCAGCAGTTTGGGACAGGGAGTGGGAGGGAATGAAAAACTGTTTTTT. The chain links TRBV27 to TRBJ1-4; 9 nucleotides line up with TRBD1. This CDR3 region has 17 residues. The trim removed 3 bases at V and 5 bases at J, leaving 10 bases unmatched. Germline CDR1 and CDR2: MNHEY and SMNVEV (reference sequence).

Turning to this clone: The sample contains more than one DNA sequence encoding this CDR3. V usage is TRBV27 and J usage is TRBJ2-7; tentatively, D is TRBD1 (5 bases). The CDR3 runs to 14 residues. Trimming shortened V by 2 bases and J by 3 bases, and 11 bases separated the two germline ends. The germline V gene encodes CDR1 MNHEY and CDR2 SMNVEV (reference sequence). CDR3 sequence (DNA): TGTGCCAGCAGTTTAACCGCAGGACACTACGAGCAGTACTTC. Translating gives CASSLTAGHYEQYF.

This chain connects TRBV30 to TRBJ2-3, with 7 bases lining up with TRBD2. Germline V gives CDR1 GTSNPN, CDR2 SVGIG (reference sequence). V trimming: 2 bases; J trimming: 2 bases; junction bases outside the gene matches: 10. The CDR3 has 16 residues. CDR3 amino acids: CAWSIFGREITDTQYF. For the CDR3, the DNA is TGTGCCTGGAGTATCTTTGGGCGGGAGATCACAGATACGCAGTATTTT.

The V and J genes are TRBV9 and TRBJ1-1; 10 bases are a match to TRBD1. This CDR3 has 16 amino acids. From germline, CDR1 is SGDLS and CDR2 YYNGEE. The V segment lost 4 bases and the J segment 4 bases; nucleotides outside the gene matches: 10. The CDR3 DNA reads as TGTGCCAGCAGCACGGACAGGGGGACTATGAGCACTGAAGCTTTCTTT. Its protein product is CASSTDRGTMSTEAFF.

For the CDR3, the DNA is TGTGCCAGCAGCTTAGAACAATACAGTTACGAGCAGTACTTC. Translating it yields CASSLEQYSYEQYF. This sequence joins TRBV11-1 and TRBJ2-7; D call uncertain. This CDR3 is built from 14 residues. Germline CDR1 is SGHAT and CDR2 is FQDESV (reference sequence). Trimming removed 1 base at V and 4 bases at J, with 11 bases between. Together with reference TRBV11-1 and TRBJ2-7, the CDR3 gives the full variable domain: EAEVAQSPRYKITEKSQAVAFWCDPISGHATLYWYRQILGQGPELLVQFQDESVVDDSQLPKDRFSAERLKGVDSTLKIQPAELGDSAMYLCASSLEQYSYEQYFGPGTRLTVT.

The genes are TRBV27 and TRBJ2-5; the D call may be TRBD1 or TRBD2 (5 bases each). CDR1 and CDR2 (germline): MNHEY, SMNVEV (reference sequence). CDR3 length: 16 residues. Deletions cut 3 bases from V and 1 base from J, with 15 bases between. CDR3 DNA sequence: TGTGCCAGCAGTTTCGGCCCGGGACGGCCCCAAGAGACCCAGTACTTC. Translated, it gives CASSFGPGRPQETQYF.

The chain carries TRBV4-1 and TRBJ2-7; D is unclear. The CDR3 has 14 residues. Trimming cost V 1 base and J 1 base, with 8 bases left between them. The germline V gene has CDR1 MGHRA and CDR2 YSYEKL. In DNA form, the CDR3 reads TGCGCCAGCAGCCAAGCCCCCCCTTCCTACGAGCAGTACTTC. Translation: CASSQAPPSYEQYF.

The V call is TRBV12-2, the J call TRBJ2-1; the D call in the table, TRBD2, was not verified against the DNA. TRBV12-2 corresponds to a pseudogene. The CDR3 is 16 amino acids. CDR3 DNA sequence: TGTGCAAGTCGCTTTCTATTAGCTCCGAGGCGTGTTGAGCAGTTCTTC. Its translation is CASRFLLAPRRVEQFF.

This chain uses TRBV6-1 with TRBJ2-2; D unresolved. Germline V gene lookup returns CDR1 MNHNS and CDR2 SASEGT. Trimming took off 5 bases at V and 2 bases at J, with 9 bases between the two ends. The CDR3 sequence is 14 residues long. The CDR3 DNA reads TGTGCCAGCAGTCGCCGGGCCAACACCGGGGAGCTGTTTTTT. Residues: CASSRRANTGELFF.

The chain recombines TRBV6-5 with TRBJ2-7, with TRBD1 matching over 7 bases. The CDR3 is 16 residues long. Looked up from germline, CDR1 is MNHEY and CDR2 is SVGAGI. V lost 1 base and J lost 3; bases outside the gene matches: 9. DNA of the CDR3: TGTGCCAGCAGTTACTGGCTAGGCCAGGGGGTCTACGAGCAGTACTTC. Its protein is CASSYWLGQGVYEQYF.